This T cell receptor (beta chain) was sequenced in a study of blood T cell repertoires in COVID-19. About the study: Sources were T cells, B-cell-depleted T cells, or PBMCs; the material itself was cDNA or gDNA.

The V and J ends lost 3 bases and 11 bases respectively, with 17 bases between them. CDR3 length: 13 residues. Germline V CDR1 and CDR2: SGHDT, YYEEEE. Original analysis: Quantification of nucleated cells was approximated via reference gene primer amplification. Clones were read by immunoSEQ multiplex PCR, and TCRdb kept only the in-frame ones, dropping some. D and trimming come from the DNA, and the V and J calls and clone size come from that table. The top ten clones hold 7% to 10% of a sample with tens of thousands of clones, roughly nine tenths of them seen once. The clonotype originates from a man aged 50 or older with active COVID-19. Sequences were obtained from peripheral blood. This chain links TRBV5-6 with TRBJ1-1; possibly TRBD1 for D (6 bases). For the CDR3, the DNA is TGTGCCAGCAGCTCTCTCGGGTCAGGGGAGGCTTTCTTT. This gives the protein CASSSLGSGEAFF.